The source of this TCR beta chain is a study of cytomegalovirus exposure and HLA in healthy donors. Study-wide findings and caveats: One later analysis reportedly identified an Asian-associated ancestry cluster that showed fewer N-insertions than the roughly 720-donor mean. Most TCR sequences were uncommon, yet certain public TCRs appeared in many donors. As a later analysis showed, a missense DCLRE1C variant was linked to trimming of TCR beta V- and J-genes. Links to common viral pathogens appeared, in a later analysis, for several of the most significant clusters.

In regard to this clone: Its target is unknown.

Germline V gene sequence: CDR1 SEHNR, CDR2 FQNEAQ (reference sequence). V trimming: 4 bases; J trimming: 5 bases; junction bases outside the gene matches: 5. This CDR3 has 15 residues. Amplification used 60 Vbeta primers and 13 Jbeta primers. Sequencing used immunoSEQ multiplex PCR; TCRdb keeps in-frame clones, though not all of them. The sample lists about 160,000 clones; approximately 86% were seen once. The TCR was taken from a woman between 18 and 29 years old in good health and CMV-seronegative. The sequencing input was PBMCs. J is TRBJ2-1 and V is TRBV7-9; 10 bases agree with TRBD2. The CDR3 here is CASSSGTSANNEQFF. In DNA, the CDR3 is TGTGCCAGCAGCTCGGGGACTAGCGCAAACAATGAGCAGTTCTTC.